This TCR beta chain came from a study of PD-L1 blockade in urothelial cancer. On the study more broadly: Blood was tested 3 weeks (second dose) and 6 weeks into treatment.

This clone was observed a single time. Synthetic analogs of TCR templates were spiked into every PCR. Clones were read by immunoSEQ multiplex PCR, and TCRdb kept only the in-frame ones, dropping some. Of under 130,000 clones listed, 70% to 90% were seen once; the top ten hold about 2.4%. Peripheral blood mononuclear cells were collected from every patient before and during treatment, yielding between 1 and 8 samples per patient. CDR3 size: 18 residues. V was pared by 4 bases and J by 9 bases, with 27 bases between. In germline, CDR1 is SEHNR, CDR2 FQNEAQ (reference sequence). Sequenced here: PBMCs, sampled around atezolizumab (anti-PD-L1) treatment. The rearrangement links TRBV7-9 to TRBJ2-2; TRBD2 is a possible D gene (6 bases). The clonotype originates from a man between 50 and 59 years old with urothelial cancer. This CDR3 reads CASSSTKVGTGTSRELFF. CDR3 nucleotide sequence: TGTGCCAGCAGCTCGACTAAGGTCGGGACGGGGACTTCGCGGGAGCTGTTTTTT.